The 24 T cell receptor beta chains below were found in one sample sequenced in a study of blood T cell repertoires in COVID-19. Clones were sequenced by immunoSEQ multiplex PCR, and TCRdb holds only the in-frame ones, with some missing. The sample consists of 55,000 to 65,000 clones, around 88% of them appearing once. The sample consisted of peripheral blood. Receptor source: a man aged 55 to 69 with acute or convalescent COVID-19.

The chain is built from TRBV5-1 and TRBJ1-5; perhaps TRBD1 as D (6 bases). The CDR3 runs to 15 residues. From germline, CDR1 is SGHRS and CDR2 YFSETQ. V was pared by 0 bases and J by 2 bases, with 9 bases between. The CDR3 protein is CASSLEGGGNQPQHF. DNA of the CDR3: TGCGCCAGCAGCTTGGAAGGGGGAGGCAATCAGCCCCAGCATTTT.

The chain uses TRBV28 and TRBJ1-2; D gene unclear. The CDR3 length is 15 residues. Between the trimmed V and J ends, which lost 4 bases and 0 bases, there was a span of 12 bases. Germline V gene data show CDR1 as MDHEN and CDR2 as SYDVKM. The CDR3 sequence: CASSWEDRPNYGYTF. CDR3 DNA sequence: TGTGCCAGCAGTTGGGAGGACCGACCTAACTATGGCTACACCTTC.

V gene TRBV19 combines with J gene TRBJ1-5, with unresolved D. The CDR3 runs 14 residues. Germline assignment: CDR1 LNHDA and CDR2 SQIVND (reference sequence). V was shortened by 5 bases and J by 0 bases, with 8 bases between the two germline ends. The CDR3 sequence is CASSPRYSNQPQHF. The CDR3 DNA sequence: TGTGCCAGTAGTCCCAGGTATAGCAATCAGCCCCAGCATTTT.

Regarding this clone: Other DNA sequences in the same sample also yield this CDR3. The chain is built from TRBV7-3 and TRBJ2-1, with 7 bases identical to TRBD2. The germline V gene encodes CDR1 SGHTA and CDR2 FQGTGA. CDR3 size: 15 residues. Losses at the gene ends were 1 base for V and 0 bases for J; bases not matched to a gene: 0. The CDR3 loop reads CASSLSGSSYNEQFF. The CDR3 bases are TGTGCCAGCAGCTTAAGCGGGAGCTCCTACAATGAGCAGTTCTTC.

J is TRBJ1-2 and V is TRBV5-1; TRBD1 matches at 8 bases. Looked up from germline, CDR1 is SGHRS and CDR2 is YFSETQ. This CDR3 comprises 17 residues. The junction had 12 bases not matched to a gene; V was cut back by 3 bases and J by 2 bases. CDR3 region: CASSSTTWTGLNYGYTF. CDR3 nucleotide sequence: TGCGCCAGCAGCTCCACAACTTGGACAGGGTTAAACTATGGCTACACCTTC.

CDR3: CASSYSLQLNTEAFF. CDR3 bases: TGTGCCAGCAGTTACTCGTTACAACTGAACACTGAAGCTTTCTTT. The rearrangement joins TRBV6-5 to TRBJ1-1; no definite D call. The CDR3 is 15 residues long. V gave up 0 bases and J gave up 0 bases, with 8 bases separating them. CDR1 is MNHEY, CDR2 SVGAGI, per germline.

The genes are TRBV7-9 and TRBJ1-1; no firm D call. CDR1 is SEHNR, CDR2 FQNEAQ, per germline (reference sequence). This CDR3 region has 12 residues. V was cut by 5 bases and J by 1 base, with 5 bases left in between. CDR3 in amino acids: CASSPTNTEAFF. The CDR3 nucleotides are TGTGCCAGCAGCCCTACGAACACTGAAGCTTTCTTT.

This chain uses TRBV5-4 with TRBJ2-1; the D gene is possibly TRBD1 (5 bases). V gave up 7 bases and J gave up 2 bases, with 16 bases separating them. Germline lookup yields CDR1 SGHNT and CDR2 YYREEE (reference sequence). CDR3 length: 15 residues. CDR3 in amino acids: CASAFGQGAYNEQFF. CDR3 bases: TGTGCCAGCGCCTTTGGGCAGGGCGCCTACAATGAGCAGTTCTTC.

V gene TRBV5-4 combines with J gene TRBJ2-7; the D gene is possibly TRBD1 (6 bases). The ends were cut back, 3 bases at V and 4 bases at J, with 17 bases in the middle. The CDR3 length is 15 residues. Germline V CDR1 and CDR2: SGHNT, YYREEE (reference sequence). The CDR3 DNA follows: TGTGCCAGCAGCTCCACCGGGACATCACCTTACGAGCAGTACTTC. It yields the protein CASSSTGTSPYEQYF. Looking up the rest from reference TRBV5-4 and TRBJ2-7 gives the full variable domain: ETGVTQSPTHLIKTRGQQVTLRCSSQSGHNTVSWYQQALGQGPQFIFQYYREEENGRGNFPPRFSGLQFPNYSSELNVNALELDDSALYLCASSSTGTSPYEQYFGPGTRLTVT.

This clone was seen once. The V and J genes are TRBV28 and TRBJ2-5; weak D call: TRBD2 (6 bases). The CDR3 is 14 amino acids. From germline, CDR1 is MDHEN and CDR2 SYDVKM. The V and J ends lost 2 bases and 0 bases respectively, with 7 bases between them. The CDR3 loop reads CASSLRRDQETQYF. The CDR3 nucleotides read TGTGCCAGCAGTTTACGGAGGGACCAAGAGACCCAGTACTTC. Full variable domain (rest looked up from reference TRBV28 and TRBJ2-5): DVKVTQSSRYLVKRTGEKVFLECVQDMDHENMFWYRQDPGLGLRLIYFSYDVKMKEKGDIPEGYSVSREKKERFSLILESASTNQTSMYLCASSLRRDQETQYFGPGTRLLVL.

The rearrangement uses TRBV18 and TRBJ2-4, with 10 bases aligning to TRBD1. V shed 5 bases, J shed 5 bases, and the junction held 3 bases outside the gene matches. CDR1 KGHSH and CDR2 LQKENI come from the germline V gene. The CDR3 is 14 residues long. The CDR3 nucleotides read TGTGCCAGCTCAGGGGACAGGGGCCAAAACATTCAGTACTTC. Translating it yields CASSGDRGQNIQYF.

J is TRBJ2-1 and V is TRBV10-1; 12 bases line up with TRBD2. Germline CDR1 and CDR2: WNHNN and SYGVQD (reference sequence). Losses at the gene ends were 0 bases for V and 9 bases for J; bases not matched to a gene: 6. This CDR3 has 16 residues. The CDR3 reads CASSESRLAGGSEQFF. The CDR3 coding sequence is TGCGCCAGCAGTGAGTCGAGGCTAGCGGGAGGGAGTGAGCAGTTCTTC.

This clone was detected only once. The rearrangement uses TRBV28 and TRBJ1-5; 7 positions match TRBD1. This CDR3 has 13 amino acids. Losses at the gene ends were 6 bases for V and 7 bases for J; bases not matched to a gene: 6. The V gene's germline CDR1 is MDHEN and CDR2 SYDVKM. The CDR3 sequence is CASSLRGDQPQHF. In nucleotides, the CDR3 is TGTGCCAGCAGCCTCAGGGGGGACCAGCCCCAGCATTTT.

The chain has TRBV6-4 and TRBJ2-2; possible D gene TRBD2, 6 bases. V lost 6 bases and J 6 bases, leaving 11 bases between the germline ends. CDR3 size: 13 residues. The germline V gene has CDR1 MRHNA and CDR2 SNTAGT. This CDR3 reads CASRASGAGELFF. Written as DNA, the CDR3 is TGTGCCAGCAGGGCCTCGGGGGCCGGGGAGCTGTTTTTT.

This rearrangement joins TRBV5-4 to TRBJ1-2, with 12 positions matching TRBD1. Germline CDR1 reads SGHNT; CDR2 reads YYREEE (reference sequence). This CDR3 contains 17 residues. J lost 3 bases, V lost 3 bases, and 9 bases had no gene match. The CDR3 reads CASSSPGQGAIHYGYTF. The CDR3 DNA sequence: TGTGCCAGCAGCTCACCGGGACAGGGGGCGATACACTATGGCTACACCTTC.

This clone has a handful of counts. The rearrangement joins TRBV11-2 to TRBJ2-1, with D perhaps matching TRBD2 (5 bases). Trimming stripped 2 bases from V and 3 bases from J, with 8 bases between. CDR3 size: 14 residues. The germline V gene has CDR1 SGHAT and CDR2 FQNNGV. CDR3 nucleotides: TGTGCCAGCAGCTTACCGGGGTTCTACAATGAGCAGTTCTTC. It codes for CASSLPGFYNEQFF.

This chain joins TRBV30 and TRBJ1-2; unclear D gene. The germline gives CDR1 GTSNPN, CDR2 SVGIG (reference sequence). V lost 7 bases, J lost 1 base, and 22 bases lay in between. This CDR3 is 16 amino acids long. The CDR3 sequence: CASPRGGKIFNYGYTF. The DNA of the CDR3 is TGTGCCTCCCCTCGAGGAGGGAAGATATTTAACTATGGCTACACCTTC. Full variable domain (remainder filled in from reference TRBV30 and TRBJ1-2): SQTIHQWPATLVQPVGSPLSLECTVEGTSNPNLYWYRQAAGRGLQLLFYSVGIGQISSEVPQNLSASRPQDRQFILSSKKLLLSDSGFYLCASPRGGKIFNYGYTFGSGTRLTVV.

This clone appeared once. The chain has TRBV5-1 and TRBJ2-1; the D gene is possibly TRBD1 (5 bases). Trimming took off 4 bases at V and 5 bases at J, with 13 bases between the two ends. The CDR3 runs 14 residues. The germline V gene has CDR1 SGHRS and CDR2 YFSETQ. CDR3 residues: CASSEDSQHNEQFF. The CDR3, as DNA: TGCGCCAGCAGCGAAGACAGTCAGCACAATGAGCAGTTCTTC.

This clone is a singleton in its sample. The CDR3 DNA reads as TGTGCCAGCAGCTATCAGCGGGATACGCAGTATTTT. Amino acids: CASSYQRDTQYF. This sequence joins TRBV5-8 and TRBJ2-3, with D perhaps matching TRBD2 (5 bases). The V and J ends lost 3 bases and 6 bases respectively, with 8 bases between them. Germline CDR1 reads SGHTS; CDR2 reads YDEGEE. CDR3 size: 12 residues. The variable domain in full, completed from reference TRBV5-8 and TRBJ2-3, reads EAGVTQSPTHLIKTRGQQATLRCSPISGHTSVYWYQQALGLGLQFLLWYDEGEERNRGNFPPRFSGRQFPNYSSELNVNALELEDSALYLCASSYQRDTQYFGPGTRLTVL.

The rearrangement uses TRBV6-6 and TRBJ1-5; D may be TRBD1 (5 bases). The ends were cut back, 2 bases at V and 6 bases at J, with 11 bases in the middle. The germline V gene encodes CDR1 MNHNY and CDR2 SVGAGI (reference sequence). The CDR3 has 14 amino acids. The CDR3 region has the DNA TGTGCCAGCAGTTACGACAGTAACCGTCAGCCCCAGCATTTT. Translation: CASSYDSNRQPQHF.

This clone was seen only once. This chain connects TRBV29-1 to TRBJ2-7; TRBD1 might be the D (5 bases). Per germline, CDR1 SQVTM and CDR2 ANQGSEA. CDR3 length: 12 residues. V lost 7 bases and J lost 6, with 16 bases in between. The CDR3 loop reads CSGGQGLGEQYF. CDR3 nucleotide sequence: TGCAGCGGCGGCCAGGGTCTGGGCGAGCAGTACTTC.

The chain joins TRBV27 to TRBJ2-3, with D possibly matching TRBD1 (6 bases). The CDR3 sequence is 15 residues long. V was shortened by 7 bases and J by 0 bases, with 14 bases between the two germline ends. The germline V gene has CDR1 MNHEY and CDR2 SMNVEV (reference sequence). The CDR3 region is CASNQFGQSTDTQYF. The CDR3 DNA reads TGTGCCAGCAACCAGTTCGGACAGAGCACAGATACGCAGTATTTT.

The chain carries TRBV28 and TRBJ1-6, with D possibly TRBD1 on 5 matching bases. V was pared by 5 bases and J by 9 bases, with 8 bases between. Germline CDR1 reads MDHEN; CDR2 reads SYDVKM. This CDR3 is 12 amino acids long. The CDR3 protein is CASSTRASPLHF. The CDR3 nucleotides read TGTGCCAGCAGTACCAGGGCTTCACCCCTCCACTTT. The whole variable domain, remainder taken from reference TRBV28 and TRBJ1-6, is DVKVTQSSRYLVKRTGEKVFLECVQDMDHENMFWYRQDPGLGLRLIYFSYDVKMKEKGDIPEGYSVSREKKERFSLILESASTNQTSMYLCASSTRASPLHFGNGTRLTVT.

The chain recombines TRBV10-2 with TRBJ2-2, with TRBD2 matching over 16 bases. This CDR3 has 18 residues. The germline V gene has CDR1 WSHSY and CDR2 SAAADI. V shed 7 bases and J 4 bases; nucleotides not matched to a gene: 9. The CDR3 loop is CASKGTSGRARRTGELFF. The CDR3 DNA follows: TGCGCCAGCAAAGGGACTAGCGGGAGGGCCCGGCGCACCGGGGAGCTGTTTTTT.